The T cell receptor (beta chain) described here comes from a study of metastatic and nonmetastatic thyroid tumors. Study-wide context: Repertoires of blood and of tissue (tumor or nodule) from malignant and benign thyroid patients were compared. Study-wide results and caveats: It was reportedly found that TCR beta diversity was significantly higher in malignant thyroid tumors than in benign nodules, a difference seen in both blood and tumor samples.

The CDR3 totals 17 residues. The V gene lost 0 bases and the J gene lost 4 bases, with 18 bases spanning the gap. Germline lookup yields CDR1 SGHAT and CDR2 FQNNGV. Each patient went into thyroid surgery without having received any treatment. How the authors handled the data: What underpinned the distant-metastasis classifier for papillary thyroid cancer was the set of CDR3 differences across clinicopathological groups. TCRdb called clones again from the PCR reads with MiXCR. TCRdb, not the authors, supplied the V and J calls. This sample has tens of thousands of clones; 15% occur once, and the top ten carry 2.5% to 3.5%. Within the sample, this clone is medium-sized (0.01 to 0.1%). What it binds is not known.

Material for sequencing was blood. The chain employs TRBV11-2 and TRBJ1-2; perhaps TRBD1 as D (5 bases). The receptor was derived from a female donor with papillary thyroid cancer or a benign thyroid nodule (not recorded which). Some clones in this sample may be carry-over from other donors' samples. The CDR3 here is CASSLDRTGTFGYGYTF. CDR3 in DNA: TGTGCCAGCAGCTTAGATCGCACAGGAACCTTTGGCTATGGCTACACCTTC.